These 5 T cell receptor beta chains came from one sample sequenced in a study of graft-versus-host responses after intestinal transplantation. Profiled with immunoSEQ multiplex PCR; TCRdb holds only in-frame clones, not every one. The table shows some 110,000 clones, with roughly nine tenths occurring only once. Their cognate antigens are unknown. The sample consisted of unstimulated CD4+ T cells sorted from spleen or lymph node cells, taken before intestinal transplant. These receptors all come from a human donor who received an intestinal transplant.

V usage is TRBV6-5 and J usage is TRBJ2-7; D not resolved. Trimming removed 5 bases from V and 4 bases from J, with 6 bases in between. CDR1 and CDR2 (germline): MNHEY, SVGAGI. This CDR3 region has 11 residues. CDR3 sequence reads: CASSGMYEQYF. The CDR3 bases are TGTGCCAGCAGTGGAATGTACGAGCAGTACTTC.

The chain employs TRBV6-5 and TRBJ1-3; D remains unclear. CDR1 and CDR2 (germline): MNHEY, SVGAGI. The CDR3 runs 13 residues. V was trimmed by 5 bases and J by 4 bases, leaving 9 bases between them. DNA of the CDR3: TGTGCCAGCAGTGTGACGGCCGGAAACACCATATATTTT. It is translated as CASSVTAGNTIYF.

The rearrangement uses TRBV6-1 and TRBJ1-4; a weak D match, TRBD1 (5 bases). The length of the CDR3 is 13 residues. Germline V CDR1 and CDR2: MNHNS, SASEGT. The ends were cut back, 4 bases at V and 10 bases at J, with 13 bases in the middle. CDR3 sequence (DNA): TGTGCCAGCAGTGGGGGGGTAGTTGGAAAACTGTTTTTT. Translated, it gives CASSGGVVGKLFF.

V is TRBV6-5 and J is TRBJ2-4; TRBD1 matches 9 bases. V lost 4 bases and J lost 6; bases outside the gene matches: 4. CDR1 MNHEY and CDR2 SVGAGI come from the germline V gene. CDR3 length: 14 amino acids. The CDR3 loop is CASSFRDRVNIQYF. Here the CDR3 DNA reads TGTGCCAGCAGTTTCCGGGACAGGGTAAACATTCAGTACTTC.

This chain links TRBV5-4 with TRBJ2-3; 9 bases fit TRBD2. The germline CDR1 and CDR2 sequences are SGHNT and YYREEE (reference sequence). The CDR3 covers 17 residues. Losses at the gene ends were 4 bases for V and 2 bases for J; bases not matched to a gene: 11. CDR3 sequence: CASSGPLAGSSTDTQYF. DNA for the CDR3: TGTGCCAGCAGCGGGCCCCTAGCGGGAAGTTCCACAGATACGCAGTATTTT.